Described below is a single T cell receptor beta chain sequence and its context. The sample originates from a study of technical replicates of blood from several donors. Assay: immunoSEQ multiplex PCR; the TCRdb copy retains only in-frame clones and omits some. The sample carries approximately 100,000 clones, more than 90% recorded once. J lost 8 bases, V lost 7 bases, and 13 bases had no gene match. The CDR3 sequence is 15 residues long. Looked up from germline, CDR1 is MNHEY and CDR2 is SVGAGI. The material sequenced was T cells isolated from PBMCs. The chain links TRBV6-5 to TRBJ1-4; 7 bases are shared with TRBD1. This TCR came from a human donor in good health. The CDR3 spells CASTPGGNRGEKLFF. The CDR3 region has the DNA TGTGCCAGCACCCCCGGGGGTAACAGGGGCGAAAAACTGTTTTTT.